These 17 T cell receptor beta chains share one sample of origin, sequenced in a study of T cell responses to AZD1222 COVID-19 vaccine. The protocol was immunoSEQ multiplex PCR, while the TCRdb copy is restricted to in-frame clones and leaves out a portion. The table shows roughly 140,000 clones, with about 91% occurring only once. Sequencing used peripheral blood, obtained on day 0 of MenACWY control vaccination. The origin of the receptors is an adult in good health.

The chain uses TRBV7-2 and TRBJ1-4; TRBD1 matches 8 bases. CDR1 and CDR2 from the germline V gene are SGHTA and FQGNSA. The J segment lost 0 bases and the V segment lost 3 bases, leaving 3 bases of the junction unmatched. This CDR3 spans 16 amino acids. This chain's CDR3 is CASSLLGQATNEKLFF. CDR3 in DNA: TGTGCCAGCAGCTTGTTGGGACAGGCAACTAATGAAAAACTGTTTTTT.

This clone was counted a single time. The rearrangement links TRBV5-5 to TRBJ1-1; a possible D gene is TRBD1 (5 bases). Trimming pared 5 bases from V and 1 base from J, leaving 15 bases between. This CDR3 region has 15 residues. Per the germline V gene, CDR1 is SGHKS and CDR2 is YYEKEE (reference sequence). CDR3 amino acids: CASRPQGGRNTEAFF. CDR3 nucleotide sequence: TGTGCCAGCAGGCCTCAGGGAGGGCGGAACACTGAAGCTTTCTTT.

This chain joins TRBV5-1 and TRBJ2-3; D might be TRBD2 (5 bases). Between the trimmed V and J ends, which lost 0 bases and 6 bases, there was a span of 17 bases. The CDR3 consists of 16 residues. Germline V gene data show CDR1 as SGHRS and CDR2 as YFSETQ. CDR3 loop: CASSLVPQRIRDTQYF. CDR3 coding DNA: TGCGCCAGCAGCTTGGTCCCACAGCGGATTAGGGATACGCAGTATTTT. Together with reference TRBV5-1 and TRBJ2-3, the CDR3 gives the full variable domain: KAGVTQTPRYLIKTRGQQVTLSCSPISGHRSVSWYQQTPGQGLQFLFEYFSETQRNKGNFPGRFSGRQFSNSRSEMNVSTLELGDSALYLCASSLVPQRIRDTQYFGPGTRLTVL.

This clone appeared once. The chain is built from TRBV5-1 and TRBJ2-5; 9 bases are shared with TRBD2. Germline CDR1 reads SGHRS; CDR2 reads YFSETQ. The V and J ends lost 0 bases and 2 bases, in that order; junction bases with no gene match: 8. The CDR3 loop spans 17 amino acids. CDR3 sequence (DNA): TGCGCCAGCAGCTTGGAGGCTAGCGGGATTAGGCAAGAGACCCAGTACTTC. It specifies CASSLEASGIRQETQYF.

The V and J genes are TRBV7-2 and TRBJ1-6; D is undetermined. Trimming cost V 1 base and J 5 bases, with 12 bases left between them. Looked up from germline, CDR1 is SGHTA and CDR2 is FQGNSA. The CDR3 length is 16 residues. Here the CDR3 DNA reads TGTGCCAGCAGCTTAGGTGGAGGCTGGGATAATTCACCCCTCCACTTT. Translating it yields CASSLGGGWDNSPLHF.

The V and J genes are TRBV6-5 and TRBJ2-7; TRBD2 might be the D (6 bases). The germline V gene encodes CDR1 MNHEY and CDR2 SVGAGI. Trimming removed 11 bases at V and 5 bases at J, with 19 bases between. The CDR3 spans 13 residues. The CDR3 DNA reads TGTGCCTGCCGGAGGGGAACCGGGGACGAGCAGTACTTC. Protein: CACRRGTGDEQYF.

The chain recombines TRBV4-3 with TRBJ1-1, with D hard to call. The V and J ends lost 2 bases and 8 bases respectively, with 12 bases between them. The CDR3 consists of 13 residues. Germline CDR1 and CDR2: LGHNA and YSLEER. CDR3 in DNA: TGCGCCAGCAGCCAAAGGTCAATGGAGGAAGCTTTCTTT. Amino acids: CASSQRSMEEAFF.

The rearrangement links TRBV24-1 to TRBJ1-3; 8 bases fit TRBD1. Germline V gene lookup returns CDR1 KGHDR and CDR2 SFDVKD. The CDR3 is made up of 17 amino acids. The V and J ends lost 3 bases and 3 bases, in that order; junction bases with no gene match: 9. CDR3: CATSDTRAGGFGNTIYF. Here the CDR3 DNA reads TGTGCCACCAGTGATACTAGGGCAGGGGGCTTTGGAAACACCATATATTTT.

This clone was found once. The chain has TRBV7-8 and TRBJ1-1, with 7 bases aligning to TRBD1. Germline CDR1 and CDR2: SGHVS and FQNEAQ. This CDR3 region has 13 residues. The V gene end was trimmed by 5 bases and the J gene end by 0 bases; junction bases not matched to a gene: 0. The CDR3 spells CASSDRVNTEAFF. CDR3 nucleotides: TGTGCCAGCAGCGACAGGGTGAACACTGAAGCTTTCTTT.

The V and J genes are TRBV7-9 and TRBJ2-3, with 7 bases that match TRBD2. Germline CDR1 SEHNR, CDR2 FQNEAQ (reference sequence). J gave up 6 bases and V 5 bases, and 11 bases lay outside the gene matches. CDR3 length equals 15 residues. The CDR3 nucleotides are TGTGCCAGCAGCCGTGCCTCGGGAGGCGGGGATACGCAGTATTTT. As protein: CASSRASGGGDTQYF.

The chain is built from TRBV7-2 and TRBJ2-2; D is possibly TRBD1 (6 bases). Between the trimmed V and J ends, which lost 5 bases and 2 bases, there was a span of 9 bases. This CDR3 is built from 14 residues. Looked up from germline, CDR1 is SGHTA and CDR2 is FQGNSA. In DNA form, the CDR3 reads TGTGCCAGCAGCCCACAGGGTAACACCGGGGAGCTGTTTTTT. Its protein product is CASSPQGNTGELFF.

This clone is a singleton in its sample. The chain carries TRBV6-5 and TRBJ2-3; 9 nucleotides align to TRBD2. The CDR3 is made up of 16 amino acids. The V gene end was trimmed by 0 bases and the J gene end by 2 bases; junction bases not matched to a gene: 3. Germline V gene sequence: CDR1 MNHEY, CDR2 SVGAGI. DNA for the CDR3: TGTGCCAGCAGTTACTCGGCTAGCGGGGACACAGATACGCAGTATTTT. Translated: CASSYSASGDTDTQYF.

This clone has a single count. The chain recombines TRBV30 with TRBJ1-3, with D possibly TRBD1 on 6 matching bases. The CDR3 loop spans 15 amino acids. With 0 bases removed from V and 3 bases from J, the gap between germline ends came to 12 bases. Germline CDR1 is GTSNPN and CDR2 is SVGIG (reference sequence). CDR3 region: CAWSVRGLGGNTIYF. The DNA of the CDR3 is TGTGCCTGGAGTGTACGGGGGCTAGGTGGAAACACCATATATTTT.

The chain links TRBV7-2 to TRBJ1-1; 7 bases line up with TRBD1. V was pared by 1 base and J by 6 bases, with 11 bases of the junction left unmatched. Per germline, CDR1 SGHTA and CDR2 FQGNSA. The CDR3 runs 16 residues. The CDR3, as DNA: TGTGCCAGCAGCTTAGATCGGAACAGGGGAACTTCTGAAGCTTTCTTT. It specifies CASSLDRNRGTSEAFF.

This clone has only one observation. The CDR3 here is CASIRALPSTGELFF. CDR3 coding DNA: TGTGCCAGCATCAGGGCTTTACCGTCAACCGGGGAGCTGTTTTTT. The rearrangement joins TRBV6-5 to TRBJ2-2; tentatively, D is TRBD1 (5 bases). The V end was cut by 7 bases, the J end by 5 bases, with 17 bases between. Germline CDR1 and CDR2: MNHEY and SVGAGI. The CDR3 runs to 15 residues.

The chain uses TRBV10-3 and TRBJ2-5; D perhaps matches TRBD2 (6 bases). From germline, CDR1 is ENHRY and CDR2 SYGVKD. V lost 7 bases and J lost 5, with 17 bases in between. The CDR3 totals 14 residues. CDR3 loop: CAITEDPSGETQYF. The CDR3 nucleotides are TGTGCCATCACCGAGGACCCGAGCGGGGAGACCCAGTACTTC.

Concerning this clone: At one boundary the junction diverges from the germline segment, which might be a read error. V usage is TRBV7-7 and J usage is TRBJ2-2, with D perhaps matching TRBD1 (5 bases). This CDR3 comprises 15 residues. In germline, CDR1 is SSHAT, CDR2 FNYEAQ (reference sequence). The CDR3 DNA reads TGTGCTAGCAGCAAGAATACAGGGAACACCGGGGAGCTGTTTTTT. Translated: CASSKNTGNTGELFF.